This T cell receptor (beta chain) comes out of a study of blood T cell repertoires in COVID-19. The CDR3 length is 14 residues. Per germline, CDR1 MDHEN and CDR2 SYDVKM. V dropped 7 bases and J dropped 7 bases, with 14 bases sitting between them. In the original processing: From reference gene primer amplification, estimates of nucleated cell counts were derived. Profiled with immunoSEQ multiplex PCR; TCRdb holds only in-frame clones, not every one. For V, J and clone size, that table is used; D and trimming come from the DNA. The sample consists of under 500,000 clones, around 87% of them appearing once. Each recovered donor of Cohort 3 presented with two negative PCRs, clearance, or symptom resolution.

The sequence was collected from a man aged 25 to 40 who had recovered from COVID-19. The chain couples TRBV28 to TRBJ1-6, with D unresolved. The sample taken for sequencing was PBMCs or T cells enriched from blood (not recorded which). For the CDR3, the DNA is TGTGCCAGCATTCCGGGAGGGCGAAATTCACCCCTCCACTTT. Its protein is CASIPGGRNSPLHF.